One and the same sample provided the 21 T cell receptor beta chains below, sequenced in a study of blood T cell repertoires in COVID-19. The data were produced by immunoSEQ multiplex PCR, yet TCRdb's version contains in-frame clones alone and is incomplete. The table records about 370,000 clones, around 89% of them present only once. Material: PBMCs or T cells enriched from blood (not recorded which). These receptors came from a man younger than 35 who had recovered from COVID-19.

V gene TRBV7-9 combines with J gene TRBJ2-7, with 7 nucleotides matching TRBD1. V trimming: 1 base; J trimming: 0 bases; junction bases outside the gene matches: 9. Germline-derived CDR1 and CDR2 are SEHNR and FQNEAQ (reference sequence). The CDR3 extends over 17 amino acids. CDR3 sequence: CASSLVGATGLSYEQYF. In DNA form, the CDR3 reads TGTGCCAGCAGCTTAGTAGGGGCGACAGGGCTCTCCTACGAGCAGTACTTC. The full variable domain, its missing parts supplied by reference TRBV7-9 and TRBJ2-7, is DTGVSQNPRHKITKRGQNVTFRCDPISEHNRLYWYRQTLGQGPEFLTYFQNEAQLEKSRLLSDRFSAERPKGSFSTLEIQRTEQGDSAMYLCASSLVGATGLSYEQYFGPGTRLTVT.

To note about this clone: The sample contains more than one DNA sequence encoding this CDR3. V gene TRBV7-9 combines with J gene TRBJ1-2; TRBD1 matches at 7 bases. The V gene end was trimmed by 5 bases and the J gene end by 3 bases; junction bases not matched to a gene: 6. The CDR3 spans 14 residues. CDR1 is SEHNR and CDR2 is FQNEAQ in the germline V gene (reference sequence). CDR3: CASSLNRGDYGYTF. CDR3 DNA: TGTGCCAGCAGCCTTAACAGGGGAGACTATGGCTACACCTTC.

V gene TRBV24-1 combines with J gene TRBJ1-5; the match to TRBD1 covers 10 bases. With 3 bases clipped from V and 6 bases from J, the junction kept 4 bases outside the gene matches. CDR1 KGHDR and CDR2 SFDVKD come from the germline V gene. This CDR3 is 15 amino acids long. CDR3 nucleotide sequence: TGTGCCACCAGTGATGACAGGGGGCCAGGTCAGCCCCAGCATTTT. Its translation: CATSDDRGPGQPQHF.

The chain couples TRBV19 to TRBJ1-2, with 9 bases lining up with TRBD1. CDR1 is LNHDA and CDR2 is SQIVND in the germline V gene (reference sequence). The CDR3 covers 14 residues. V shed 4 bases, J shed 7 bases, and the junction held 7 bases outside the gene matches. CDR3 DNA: TGTGCCAGTAGTAGTGACAGGGGGAATCGTGGCTACACCTTC. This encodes CASSSDRGNRGYTF.

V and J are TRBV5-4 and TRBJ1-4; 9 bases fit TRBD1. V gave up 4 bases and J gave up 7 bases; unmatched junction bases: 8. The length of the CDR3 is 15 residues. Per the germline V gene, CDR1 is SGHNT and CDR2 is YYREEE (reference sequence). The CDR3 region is CASSATDRGSEKLFF. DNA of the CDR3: TGTGCCAGCAGCGCGACGGACAGGGGCAGTGAAAAACTGTTTTTT.

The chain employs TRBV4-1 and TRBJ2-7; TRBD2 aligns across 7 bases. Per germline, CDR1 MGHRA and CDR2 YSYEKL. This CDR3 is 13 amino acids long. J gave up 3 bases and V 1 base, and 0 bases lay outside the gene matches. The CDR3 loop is CASSQGTSYEQYF. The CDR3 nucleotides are TGCGCCAGCAGCCAAGGGACTAGCTACGAGCAGTACTTC.

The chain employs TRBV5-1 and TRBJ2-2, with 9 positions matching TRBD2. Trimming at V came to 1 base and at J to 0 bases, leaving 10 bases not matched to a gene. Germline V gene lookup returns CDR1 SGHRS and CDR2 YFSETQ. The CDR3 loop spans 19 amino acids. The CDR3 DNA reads TGCGCCAGCAGCTTGATAGTTGCTAGCGGGGTCTCGAACACCGGGGAGCTGTTTTTT. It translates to CASSLIVASGVSNTGELFF.

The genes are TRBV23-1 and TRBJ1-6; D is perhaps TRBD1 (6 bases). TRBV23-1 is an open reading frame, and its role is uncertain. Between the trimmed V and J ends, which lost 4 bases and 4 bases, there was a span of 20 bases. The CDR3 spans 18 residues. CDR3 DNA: TGCGCCAGCAGTCCACTCCAAGGGGCAGGGGCGTATAATTCACCCCTCCACTTT. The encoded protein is CASSPLQGAGAYNSPLHF.

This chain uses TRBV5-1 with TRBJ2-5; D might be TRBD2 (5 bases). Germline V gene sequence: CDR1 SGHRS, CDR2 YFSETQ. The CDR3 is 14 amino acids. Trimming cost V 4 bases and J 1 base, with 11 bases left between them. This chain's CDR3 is CASSTAAGQETQYF. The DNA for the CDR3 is TGCGCCAGCAGCACAGCGGCAGGCCAAGAGACCCAGTACTTC. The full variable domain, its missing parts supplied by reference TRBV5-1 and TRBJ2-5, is KAGVTQTPRYLIKTRGQQVTLSCSPISGHRSVSWYQQTPGQGLQFLFEYFSETQRNKGNFPGRFSGRQFSNSRSEMNVSTLELGDSALYLCASSTAAGQETQYFGPGTRLLVL.

CDR3 DNA: TGCGCCAGCAGCTTCTCCGGGACAGGTGATGGCTACACCTTC. Its protein is CASSFSGTGDGYTF. The chain carries TRBV5-1 and TRBJ1-2; 8 bases align to TRBD1. With V trimmed by 2 bases and J by 6 bases, 6 bases remained unmatched. Germline assignment: CDR1 SGHRS and CDR2 YFSETQ. This CDR3 is built from 14 residues.

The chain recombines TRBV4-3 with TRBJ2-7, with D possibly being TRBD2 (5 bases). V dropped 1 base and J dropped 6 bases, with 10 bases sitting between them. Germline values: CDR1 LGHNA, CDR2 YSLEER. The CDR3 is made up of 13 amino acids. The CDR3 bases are TGCGCCAGCAGCCAAGTGATCAGCGGCGAGCAGTACTTC. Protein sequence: CASSQVISGEQYF.

The CDR3 sequence is CASREVGDTEAFF. The CDR3 bases are TGCGCCAGCAGAGAAGTCGGGGATACTGAAGCTTTCTTT. V is TRBV5-1 and J is TRBJ1-1; D is ambiguous. CDR1 and CDR2 from the germline V gene are SGHRS and YFSETQ. Trimming cost V 5 bases and J 5 bases, with 13 bases left between them. CDR3 length: 13 amino acids.

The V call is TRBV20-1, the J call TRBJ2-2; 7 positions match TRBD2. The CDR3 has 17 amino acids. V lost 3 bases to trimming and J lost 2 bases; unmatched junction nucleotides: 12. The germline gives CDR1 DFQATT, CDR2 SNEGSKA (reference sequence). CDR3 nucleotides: TGCAGTGCTAGTCCCCCGGGGAGGGGACCTAACACCGGGGAGCTGTTTTTT. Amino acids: CSASPPGRGPNTGELFF.

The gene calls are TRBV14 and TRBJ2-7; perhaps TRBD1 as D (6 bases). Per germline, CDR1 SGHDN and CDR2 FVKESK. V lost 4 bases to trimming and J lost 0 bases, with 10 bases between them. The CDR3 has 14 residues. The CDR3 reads CASSLWTDSYEQYF. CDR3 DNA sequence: TGTGCCAGCAGCCTCTGGACAGACTCCTACGAGCAGTACTTC.

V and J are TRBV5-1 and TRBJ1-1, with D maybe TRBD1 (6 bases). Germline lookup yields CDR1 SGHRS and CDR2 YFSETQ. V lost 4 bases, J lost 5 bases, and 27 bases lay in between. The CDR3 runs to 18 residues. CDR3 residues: CASSPIGRGAFPKTEAFF. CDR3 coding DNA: TGCGCCAGCAGCCCCATTGGCAGGGGCGCTTTCCCAAAAACTGAAGCTTTCTTT.

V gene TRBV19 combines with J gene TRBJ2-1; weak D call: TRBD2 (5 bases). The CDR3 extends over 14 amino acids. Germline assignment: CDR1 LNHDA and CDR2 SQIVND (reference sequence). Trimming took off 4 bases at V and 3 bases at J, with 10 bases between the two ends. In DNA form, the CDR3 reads TGTGCCAGTAGTACCTCGGGGTACTACAATGAGCAGTTCTTC. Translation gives CASSTSGYYNEQFF.

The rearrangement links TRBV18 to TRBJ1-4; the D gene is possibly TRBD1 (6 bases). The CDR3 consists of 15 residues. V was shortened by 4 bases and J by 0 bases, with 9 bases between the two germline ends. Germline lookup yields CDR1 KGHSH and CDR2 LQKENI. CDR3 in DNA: TGTGCCAGCTCACGCGGACAGTCAACTAATGAAAAACTGTTTTTT. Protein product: CASSRGQSTNEKLFF.

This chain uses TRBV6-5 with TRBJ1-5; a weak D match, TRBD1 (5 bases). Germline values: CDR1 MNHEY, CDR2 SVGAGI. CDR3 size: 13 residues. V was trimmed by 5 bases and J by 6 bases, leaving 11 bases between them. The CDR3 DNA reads TGTGCCAGCAGTCAGGGAAGGGGTCAGCCCCAGCATTTT. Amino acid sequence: CASSQGRGQPQHF.

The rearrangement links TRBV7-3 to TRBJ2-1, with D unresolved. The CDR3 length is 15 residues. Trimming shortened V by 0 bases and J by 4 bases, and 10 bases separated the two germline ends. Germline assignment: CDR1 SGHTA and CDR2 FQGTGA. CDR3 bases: TGTGCCAGCAGCTTAACCCGGGTGGCATACAATGAGCAGTTCTTC. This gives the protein CASSLTRVAYNEQFF. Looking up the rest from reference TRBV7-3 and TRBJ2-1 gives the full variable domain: GAGVSQTPSNKVTEKGKYVELRCDPISGHTALYWYRQSLGQGPEFLIYFQGTGAADDSGLPNDRFFAVRPEGSVSTLKIQRTERGDSAVYLCASSLTRVAYNEQFFGPGTRLTVL.

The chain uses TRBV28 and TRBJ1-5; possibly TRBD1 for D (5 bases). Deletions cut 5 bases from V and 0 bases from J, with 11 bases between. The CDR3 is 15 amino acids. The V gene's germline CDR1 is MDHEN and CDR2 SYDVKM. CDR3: CASSPATGSNQPQHF. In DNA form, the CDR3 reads TGTGCCAGCAGTCCCGCAACAGGTAGCAATCAGCCCCAGCATTTT. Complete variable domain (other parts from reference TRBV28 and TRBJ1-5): DVKVTQSSRYLVKRTGEKVFLECVQDMDHENMFWYRQDPGLGLRLIYFSYDVKMKEKGDIPEGYSVSREKKERFSLILESASTNQTSMYLCASSPATGSNQPQHFGDGTRLSIL.

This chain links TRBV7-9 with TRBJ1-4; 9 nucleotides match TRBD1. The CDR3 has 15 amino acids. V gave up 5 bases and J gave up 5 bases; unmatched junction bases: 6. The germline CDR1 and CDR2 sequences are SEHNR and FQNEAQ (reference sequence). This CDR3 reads CASSLRGQGNEKLFF. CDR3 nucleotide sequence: TGTGCCAGCAGCCTCCGGGGACAGGGAAATGAAAAACTGTTTTTT.